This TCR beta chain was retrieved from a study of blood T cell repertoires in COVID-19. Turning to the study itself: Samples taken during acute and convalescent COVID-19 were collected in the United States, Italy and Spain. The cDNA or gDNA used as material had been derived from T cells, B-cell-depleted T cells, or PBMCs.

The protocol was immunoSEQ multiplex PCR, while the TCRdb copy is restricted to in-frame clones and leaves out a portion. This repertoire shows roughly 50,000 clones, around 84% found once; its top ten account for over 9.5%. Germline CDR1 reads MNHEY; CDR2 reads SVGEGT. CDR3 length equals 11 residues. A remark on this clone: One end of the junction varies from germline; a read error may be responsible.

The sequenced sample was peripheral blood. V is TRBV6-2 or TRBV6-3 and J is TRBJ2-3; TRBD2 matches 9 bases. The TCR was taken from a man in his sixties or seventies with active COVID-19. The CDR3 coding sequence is TGTGCCAGCAGCCACGCGGGGGGGGCTCGTTTT. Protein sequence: CASSHAGGARF.